The 19 T cell receptor beta chains in this list originate from one sample, sequenced in a study of blood T cell repertoires in COVID-19. Generated by immunoSEQ multiplex PCR, the TCRdb table keeps only in-frame clones and is missing some. This sample has under 35,000 clones; roughly 84% occur once, and the top ten carry roughly 27%. Sequenced material: peripheral blood. Source of these receptors: a man in his 70s with active COVID-19.

The J gene is TRBJ2-3, the V gene TRBV5-1; 11 positions match TRBD2. CDR1 and CDR2 from the germline V gene are SGHRS and YFSETQ. V gave up 1 base and J gave up 4 bases; unmatched junction bases: 5. This CDR3 region has 16 residues. CDR3 in amino acids: CASSLKTSGIADTQYF. DNA for the CDR3: TGCGCCAGCAGCTTGAAGACTAGCGGGATAGCAGATACGCAGTATTTT.

The chain uses TRBV30 and TRBJ2-1; a weak D match, TRBD1 (6 bases). Germline assignment: CDR1 GTSNPN and CDR2 SVGIG (reference sequence). This CDR3 comprises 13 residues. V was pared by 4 bases and J by 7 bases, with 14 bases between. This CDR3 reads CAWKTGFGNEQFF. The CDR3 nucleotides are TGTGCCTGGAAAACAGGGTTTGGGAATGAGCAGTTCTTC. The complete variable domain, with remaining parts taken from reference TRBV30 and TRBJ2-1, reads SQTIHQWPATLVQPVGSPLSLECTVEGTSNPNLYWYRQAAGRGLQLLFYSVGIGQISSEVPQNLSASRPQDRQFILSSKKLLLSDSGFYLCAWKTGFGNEQFFGPGTRLTVL.

V gene TRBV6-4 combines with J gene TRBJ2-7; a possible D gene is TRBD1 (6 bases). V was clipped by 5 bases and J by 6 bases, with 11 bases between them. Germline lookup yields CDR1 MRHNA and CDR2 SNTAGT. The CDR3 sequence is 12 residues long. In nucleotides, the CDR3 is TGTGCCAGCAGTCCGACAGGTCGCGAGCAGTACTTC. It is translated as CASSPTGREQYF.

The rearrangement uses TRBV27 and TRBJ1-1; possibly TRBD1 for D (5 bases). Trimming cost V 6 bases and J 4 bases, with 21 bases left between them. From germline, CDR1 is MNHEY and CDR2 SMNVEV (reference sequence). CDR3 length equals 16 residues. The CDR3 region is CASSPGAPREATEAFF. DNA of the CDR3: TGTGCCAGCAGCCCCGGGGCCCCGAGGGAGGCCACTGAAGCTTTCTTT.

The chain uses TRBV28 and TRBJ2-2; maybe TRBD2 (6 bases). Looked up from germline, CDR1 is MDHEN and CDR2 is SYDVKM. The CDR3 totals 15 residues. Deletions cut 6 bases from V and 6 bases from J, with 17 bases between. The CDR3 sequence is CASRQFAGYSGELFF. As DNA, the CDR3 is TGTGCCAGCAGACAGTTTGCGGGATATTCCGGGGAGCTGTTTTTT.

The sample holds one count of this clone. For the CDR3, the DNA is TGTGCCAGCATTAAAGGGGAGGAGAACACTGAAGCTTTCTTT. Its protein product is CASIKGEENTEAFF. The chain has TRBV6-5 and TRBJ1-1, with D possibly TRBD1 on 5 matching bases. V shed 7 bases and J shed 1 base, with 13 bases lying between them. CDR1 is MNHEY and CDR2 is SVGAGI in the germline V gene. The CDR3 is 14 residues long.

This clone showed up just once. The CDR3 nucleotides are TGTGCCTGGAGTGTAGGACTTGGGGACACCGGGGAGCTGTTTTTT. Translation: CAWSVGLGDTGELFF. This chain uses TRBV30 with TRBJ2-2, with D perhaps matching TRBD2 (5 bases). Germline CDR1 reads GTSNPN; CDR2 reads SVGIG (reference sequence). V was cut by 0 bases and J by 3 bases, with 11 bases left in between. The CDR3 consists of 15 residues. Based on the CDR3 plus reference TRBV30 and TRBJ2-2, the full variable domain is SQTIHQWPATLVQPVGSPLSLECTVEGTSNPNLYWYRQAAGRGLQLLFYSVGIGQISSEVPQNLSASRPQDRQFILSSKKLLLSDSGFYLCAWSVGLGDTGELFFGEGSRLTVL.

This chain joins TRBV2 and TRBJ1-2; D unresolved. Germline CDR1 and CDR2: SNHLY and FYNNEI. Trimming removed 5 bases at V and 5 bases at J, with 18 bases between. There are 15 residues in the CDR3. The CDR3 reads CASSRPAGGSYGYTF. CDR3 sequence (DNA): TGTGCCAGCAGTCGACCAGCCGGCGGATCTTATGGCTACACCTTC.

This clone appeared a single time. The rearrangement joins TRBV18 to TRBJ1-5, with TRBD1 as a possible D gene (5 bases). The CDR3 loop spans 15 amino acids. Germline V gene data show CDR1 as KGHSH and CDR2 as LQKENI. V was pared by 2 bases and J by 4 bases, with 12 bases between. The CDR3 is CASSPSAGRNQPQHF. The CDR3, as DNA: TGTGCCAGCTCACCATCTGCGGGACGGAATCAGCCCCAGCATTTT.

The chain joins TRBV7-2 to TRBJ2-1; 8 bases line up with TRBD1. After removal of 5 bases from V and 6 bases from J, the junction contained 3 bases not matched to a gene. The V gene's germline CDR1 is SGHTA and CDR2 FQGNSA. CDR3 length: 13 residues. In DNA, the CDR3 is TGTGCCAGCAGCGCGGACAGGGTCAATGAGCAGTTCTTC. Its translation is CASSADRVNEQFF. Supplemented by reference TRBV7-2 and TRBJ2-1, the full variable domain reads GAGVSQSPSNKVTEKGKDVELRCDPISGHTALYWYRQSLGQGLEFLIYFQGNSAPDKSGLPSDRFSAERTGGSVSTLTIQRTQQEDSAVYLCASSADRVNEQFFGPGTRLTVL.

The rearrangement links TRBV9 to TRBJ2-3, with TRBD2 matching 12 bases. From germline, CDR1 is SGDLS and CDR2 YYNGEE. With 0 bases clipped from V and 2 bases from J, the junction kept 4 bases outside the gene matches. There are 17 residues in the CDR3. CDR3 in amino acids: CASSVGLAGGYTDTQYF. CDR3 coding DNA: TGTGCCAGCAGCGTAGGGCTAGCGGGGGGGTACACAGATACGCAGTATTTT.

The chain uses TRBV28 and TRBJ1-1; D not certain. This CDR3 is 14 amino acids long. Germline CDR1 reads MDHEN; CDR2 reads SYDVKM. Trimming pared 2 bases from V and 4 bases from J, leaving 11 bases between. The CDR3 reads CASSLATPSTEAFF. CDR3 bases: TGTGCCAGCAGTTTAGCGACACCTTCCACTGAAGCTTTCTTT.

The chain recombines TRBV10-3 with TRBJ1-5; D remains ambiguous. V was pared by 5 bases and J by 3 bases, with 8 bases between. This CDR3 has 13 residues. Germline V gene lookup returns CDR1 ENHRY and CDR2 SYGVKD. CDR3 amino acids: CAISPNYNQPQHF. For the CDR3, the DNA is TGTGCCATCAGTCCGAACTACAATCAGCCCCAGCATTTT.

This clone has just a few counts. The chain carries TRBV4-1 and TRBJ1-2; no clear D. CDR1 MGHRA and CDR2 YSYEKL come from the germline V gene. V gave up 1 base and J gave up 8 bases, with 23 bases separating them. The CDR3 spans 17 residues. For the CDR3, the DNA is TGCGCCAGCAGCCAAGTCCCTATGGACTCGACTGCAGAGGGCTACACCTTC. Translated: CASSQVPMDSTAEGYTF.

The J gene is TRBJ2-3, the V gene TRBV30, with D maybe TRBD1 (8 bases). Deletions cut 3 bases from V and 6 bases from J, with 19 bases between. This CDR3 contains 15 residues. Germline lookup yields CDR1 GTSNPN and CDR2 SVGIG (reference sequence). The CDR3: CAWRKQGGLGDTQYF. CDR3 DNA: TGTGCCTGGAGAAAACAGGGGGGGCTAGGGGATACGCAGTATTTT. Full variable domain (outside the CDR3, taken from reference TRBV30 and TRBJ2-3): SQTIHQWPATLVQPVGSPLSLECTVEGTSNPNLYWYRQAAGRGLQLLFYSVGIGQISSEVPQNLSASRPQDRQFILSSKKLLLSDSGFYLCAWRKQGGLGDTQYFGPGTRLTVL.

The chain joins TRBV28 to TRBJ1-5; D remains unclear. The germline V gene has CDR1 MDHEN and CDR2 SYDVKM. V shed 7 bases and J shed 8 bases, with 21 bases lying between them. The CDR3 has 15 amino acids. The CDR3 DNA is TGTGCCAGCATCCCCCGGGTGGGAGTTATAAAGCCCCAGCATTTT. It yields the protein CASIPRVGVIKPQHF.

The chain couples TRBV30 to TRBJ1-6, with 7 bases fitting TRBD1. The ends lost 4 bases at V and 6 bases at J; junction bases unmatched: 6. The CDR3 is made up of 14 amino acids. Germline values: CDR1 GTSNPN, CDR2 SVGIG (reference sequence). This CDR3 is CAWKPQGFNSPLHF. For the CDR3, the DNA is TGTGCCTGGAAGCCACAGGGGTTTAATTCACCCCTCCACTTT.

The CDR3 is CASSSSPQDPAEQFF. The CDR3 region has the DNA TGTGCCAGCAGCTCATCCCCACAGGATCCGGCGGAGCAGTTCTTC. The chain employs TRBV7-9 and TRBJ2-1; perhaps TRBD1 as D (5 bases). The CDR3 contains 15 residues. Trimming stripped 4 bases from V and 10 bases from J, with 20 bases between. Germline lookup yields CDR1 SEHNR and CDR2 FQNEAQ (reference sequence).

J is TRBJ1-2 and V is TRBV5-1; D possibly corresponds to TRBD1 (5 bases). Trimming left V 2 bases short and J 4 bases short, with 9 bases between. The germline V gene encodes CDR1 SGHRS and CDR2 YFSETQ. The length of the CDR3 is 13 residues. DNA for the CDR3: TGCGCCAGCAGCTTTGGGGCCAGCTATGGCTACACCTTC. Amino acids: CASSFGASYGYTF.